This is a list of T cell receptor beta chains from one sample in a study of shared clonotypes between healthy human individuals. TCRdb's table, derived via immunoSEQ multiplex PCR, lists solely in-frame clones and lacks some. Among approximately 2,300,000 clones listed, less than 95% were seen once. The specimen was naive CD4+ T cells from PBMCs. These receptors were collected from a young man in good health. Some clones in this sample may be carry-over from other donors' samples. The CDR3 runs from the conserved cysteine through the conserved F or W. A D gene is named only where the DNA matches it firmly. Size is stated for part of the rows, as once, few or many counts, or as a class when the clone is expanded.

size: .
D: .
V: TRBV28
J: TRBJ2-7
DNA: TGTGCCAGCAGTTCGGGTCGCGCCTACGAGCAGTACTTC
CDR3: CASSSGRAYEQYF

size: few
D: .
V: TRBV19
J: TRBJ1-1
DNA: TGTGCCAGTAGTAAGCGAGCGGTGGCAACTGAAGCTTTCTTT
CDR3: CASSKRAVATEAFF

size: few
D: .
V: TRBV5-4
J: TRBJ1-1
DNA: TGTGCCAGCAGCTTGGGAGAGTTGAACACTGAAGCTTTCTTT
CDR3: CASSLGELNTEAFF

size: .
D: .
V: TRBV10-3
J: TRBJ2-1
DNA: TGTGCCATCACCCCAGATCCCAGCAATGAGCAGTTCTTC
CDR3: CAITPDPSNEQFF

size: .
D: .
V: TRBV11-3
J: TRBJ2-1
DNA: TGTGCCAGCAGCTTAGCAGGGGAGGACAATGAGCAGTTCTTC
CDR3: CASSLAGEDNEQFF

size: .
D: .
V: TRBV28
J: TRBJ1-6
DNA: TGTGCCAGCAGTCTGGGCGGGGCAGGCAATTCACCCCTCCACTTT
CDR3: CASSLGGAGNSPLHF

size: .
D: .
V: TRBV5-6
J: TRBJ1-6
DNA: TGTGCCAGCAGCTTGTTTCAGGAGACCTCCTATAATTCACCCCTCCACTTT
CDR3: CASSLFQETSYNSPLHF

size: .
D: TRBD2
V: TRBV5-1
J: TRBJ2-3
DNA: TGCGCCAGCAGCTTGGCGGGGCTAGCGGGCACAGATACGCAGTATTTT
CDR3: CASSLAGLAGTDTQYF

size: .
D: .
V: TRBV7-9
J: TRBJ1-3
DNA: TGTGCCAGCAGCTTAGCCAGGGCTGGAAACACCATATATTTT
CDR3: CASSLARAGNTIYF

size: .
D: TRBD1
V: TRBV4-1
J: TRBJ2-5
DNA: TGCGCCAGCAGCCAAGAAGACAGGGGACAGACCCAGTACTTC
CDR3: CASSQEDRGQTQYF

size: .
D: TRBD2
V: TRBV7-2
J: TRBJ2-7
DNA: TGTGCCAGCAGCTTAAATAGCGGGAGCTCCTACGAGCAGTACTTC
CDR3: CASSLNSGSSYEQYF

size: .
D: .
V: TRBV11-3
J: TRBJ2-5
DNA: TGTGCCAGCAGCCAGGGGGGCAGTAAAGAGACCCAGTACTTC
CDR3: CASSQGGSKETQYF

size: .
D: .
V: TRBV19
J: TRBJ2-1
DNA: TGTGCCACCCAAAGATCGATAGAGAATGAGCAGTTCTTC
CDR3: CATQRSIENEQFF

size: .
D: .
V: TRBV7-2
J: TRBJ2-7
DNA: TGTGCCAGCAGCCGAAACAGGGCCTACGAGCAGTACTTC
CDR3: CASSRNRAYEQYF

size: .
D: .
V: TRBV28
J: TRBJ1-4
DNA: TGTGCCAGCAGTTTAGGCCCCCAGCGGTTTTTT
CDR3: CASSLGPQRFF

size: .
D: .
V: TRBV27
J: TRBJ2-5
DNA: TGTGCCAGCAGTTTTTTCGGGGACGAGACCCAGTACTTC
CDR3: CASSFFGDETQYF

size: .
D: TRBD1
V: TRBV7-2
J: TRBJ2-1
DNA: TGTGCCAGCAGCTCCGGGGACAGACAACTAGGTTATGAGCAGTTCTTC
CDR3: CASSSGDRQLGYEQFF

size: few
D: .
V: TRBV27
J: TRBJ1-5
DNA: TGTGCCAGCAGTCCCCTGGGGGGCCAGCCCCAGCATTTT
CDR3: CASSPLGGQPQHF

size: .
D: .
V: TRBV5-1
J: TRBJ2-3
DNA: TGCGCCAGCAGCTTGGCCTGGGGACTGTTAAGCACAGATACGCAGTATTTT
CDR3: CASSLAWGLLSTDTQYF

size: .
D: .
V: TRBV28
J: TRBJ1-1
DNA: TGTGCCAGCAGCCCCGTATTTGGGGCTGAAGCTTTCTTT
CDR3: CASSPVFGAEAFF

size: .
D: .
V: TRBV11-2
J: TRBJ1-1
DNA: TGTGCCAGCAGCTTAGCTGACACCTCGGGGACTGAAGCTTTCTTT
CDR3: CASSLADTSGTEAFF

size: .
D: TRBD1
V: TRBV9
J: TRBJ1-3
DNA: TGTGCCAGCAGCGTAGGACCAGGGGGGGACACCATATATTTT
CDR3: CASSVGPGGDTIYF

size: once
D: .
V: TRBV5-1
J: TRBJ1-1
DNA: TGCGCCAGCAGCTTGGAAGCAGGAGTAGGCACTGAAGCTTTCTTT
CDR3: CASSLEAGVGTEAFF

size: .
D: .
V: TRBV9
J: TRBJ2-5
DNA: TGTGCCAGCAGCGTAGGGCAGAAACAAGAGACCCAGTACTTC
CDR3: CASSVGQKQETQYF

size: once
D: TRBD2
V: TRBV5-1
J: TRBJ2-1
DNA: TGCGCCAGCAGCTTGGGAGGGACTAGCGGGGGATCCGGAGAGCAGTTCTTC
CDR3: CASSLGGTSGGSGEQFF

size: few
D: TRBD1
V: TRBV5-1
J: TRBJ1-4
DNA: TGCGCCAGCAGCGAGGGACAGATTAATGAAAAACTGTTTTTT
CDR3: CASSEGQINEKLFF

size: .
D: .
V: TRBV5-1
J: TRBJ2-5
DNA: TGCGCCAGCAGCTCCCGAGGGGGAGCAGAGACCCAGTACTTC
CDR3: CASSSRGGAETQYF

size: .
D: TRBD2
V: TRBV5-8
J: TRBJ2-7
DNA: TGTGCCAGCAGCTTGGGGTTAGCGGGGGGGGCCTCCTACGAGCAGTACTTC
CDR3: CASSLGLAGGASYEQYF

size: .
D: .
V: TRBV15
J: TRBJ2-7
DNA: TGTGCCACCAGCAGAGGGCTCGGGCAGGCTGACTACGAGCAGTACTTC
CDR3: CATSRGLGQADYEQYF

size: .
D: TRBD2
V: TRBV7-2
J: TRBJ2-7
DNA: TGTGCCAGCAGCCCACGACTAGCGGGAGGAGGGGAGCAGTACTTC
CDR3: CASSPRLAGGGEQYF

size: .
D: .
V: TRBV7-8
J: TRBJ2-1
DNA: TGTGCCAGCAGCTTGGGTAATGAGCAGTTCTTC
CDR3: CASSLGNEQFF

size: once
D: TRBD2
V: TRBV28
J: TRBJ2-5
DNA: TGTGCCAGCCGACGCAGACTAGCCGGGGGGGAGGGAGAGACCCAGTACTTC
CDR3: CASRRRLAGGEGETQYF

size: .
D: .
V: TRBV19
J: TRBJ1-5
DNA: TGTGCCAGTAGTACCCGACAGACTAGCAATCAGCCCCAGCATTTT
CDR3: CASSTRQTSNQPQHF

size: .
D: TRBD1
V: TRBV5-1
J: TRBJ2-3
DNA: TGCGCCAGCAGCCCTGGGGACAGTTCAGGAGATACGCAGTATTTT
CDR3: CASSPGDSSGDTQYF

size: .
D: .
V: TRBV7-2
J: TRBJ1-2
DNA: TGTGCCAGCACCACGGGCTACGTCTATGGCTACACCTTC
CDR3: CASTTGYVYGYTF

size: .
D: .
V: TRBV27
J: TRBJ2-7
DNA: TGTGCCAGCAGTCCCACGGGGTGGGGGGCAAGCTCCTACGAGCAGTACTTC
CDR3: CASSPTGWGASSYEQYF

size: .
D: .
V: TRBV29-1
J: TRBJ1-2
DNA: TGCAGCGTTGAAGTGACGGGGAACTATGGCTACACCTTC
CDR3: CSVEVTGNYGYTF

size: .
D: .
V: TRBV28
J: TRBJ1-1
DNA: TGTGCCAGCAGCCTCAGACAGGAGTGGACTGAAGCTTTCTTT
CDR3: CASSLRQEWTEAFF